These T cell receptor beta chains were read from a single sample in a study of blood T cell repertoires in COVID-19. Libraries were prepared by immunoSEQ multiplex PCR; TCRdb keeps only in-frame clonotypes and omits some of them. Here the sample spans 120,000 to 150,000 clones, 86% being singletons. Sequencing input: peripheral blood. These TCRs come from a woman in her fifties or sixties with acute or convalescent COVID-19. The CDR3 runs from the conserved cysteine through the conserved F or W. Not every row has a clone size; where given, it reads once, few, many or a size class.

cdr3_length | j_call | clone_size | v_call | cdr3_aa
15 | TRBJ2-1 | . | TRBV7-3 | CASSLQLAGYNEQFF
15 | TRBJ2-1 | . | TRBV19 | CASSIIGLRGNEQFF
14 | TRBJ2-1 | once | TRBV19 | CASRVTEPYNEQFF
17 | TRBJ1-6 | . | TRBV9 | CASSVDSQGISIRPLHF
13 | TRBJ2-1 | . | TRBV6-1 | CASSEGQGVPGVF
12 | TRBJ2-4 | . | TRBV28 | CASRQTENIQYF
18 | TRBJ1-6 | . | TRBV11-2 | CASSLDFVAGWKNSPLHF
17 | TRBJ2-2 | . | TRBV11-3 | CASSRLSGQTNTGELFF
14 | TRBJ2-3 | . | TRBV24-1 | CATSKAGDTDTQYF
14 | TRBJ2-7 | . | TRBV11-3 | CASSLGGTAYEQYF
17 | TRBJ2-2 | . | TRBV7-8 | CASSLANLRRGTGELFF
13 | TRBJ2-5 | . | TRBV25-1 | CASSPVSSETQYF
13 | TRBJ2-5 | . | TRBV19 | CASSISVLGTQYF
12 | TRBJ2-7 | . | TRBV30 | CAWSPSPSQQYF